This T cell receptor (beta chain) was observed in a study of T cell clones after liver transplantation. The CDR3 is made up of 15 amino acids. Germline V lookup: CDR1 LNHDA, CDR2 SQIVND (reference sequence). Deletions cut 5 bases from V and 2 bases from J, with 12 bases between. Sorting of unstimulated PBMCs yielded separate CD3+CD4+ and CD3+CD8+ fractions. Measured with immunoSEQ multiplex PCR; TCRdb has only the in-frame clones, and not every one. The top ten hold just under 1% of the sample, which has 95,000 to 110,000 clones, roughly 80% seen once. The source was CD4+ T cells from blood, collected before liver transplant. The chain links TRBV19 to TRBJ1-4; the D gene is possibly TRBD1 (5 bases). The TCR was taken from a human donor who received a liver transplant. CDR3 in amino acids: CASSDSQRTNEKLFF. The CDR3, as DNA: TGTGCCAGTAGTGACAGCCAGCGGACTAATGAAAAACTGTTTTTT.